This T cell receptor beta chain was retrieved from a study of blood T cell repertoires in COVID-19 (dated by TCRdb to 2019 to 2021). Regarding the research as a whole: The collaborator samples originated in the United States, Italy and Spain and spanned the acute and convalescent phases of COVID-19. Where available, HLA class I and class II types were obtained from metadata supplied by the sample provider rather than from assay-based typing. The material from the prospective study consisted of cDNA or gDNA derived from T cells, B-cell-depleted T cells, or PBMCs. The repertoires were released in a freely available public database intended as a resource for research on the immune response to SARS-CoV-2. The samples were drawn from two sources: the first 160 participants of the ongoing ImmuneRACE study, and 1,000 to 1,500 subjects contributed by 6 global collaborators. The sample metadata nearly always contained a de-identified subject ID, COVID-19 status, age in years and sex. The dataset comprised deeply sampled blood TCRbeta repertoires from subjects exposed to, actively infected with, or recovered from COVID-19.

Looking up the germline V gene yields CDR1 MNHEY and CDR2 SVGAGI. V has 5 bases trimmed and J has 2 bases trimmed; junction bases matching no gene number 7. From the cysteine through the phenylalanine, the CDR3 covers 15 amino acids. Of all the DNA, just the CDR3 is kept, 45 bases in frame from base 1. This clone was seen a single time. Its cognate antigen has yet to be identified. Base qualities are not at hand, and no much larger clone is one base apart. The collaborating institutions used their own protocols to collect whole blood in K2EDTA tubes. Collaborator samples were shipped for TCRbeta analysis as frozen whole blood, isolated PBMCs, or DNA extracted from either sample type. The immunoSEQ Assay, a bias-controlled multiplex PCR, was used to amplify TCRbeta CDR3 regions from genomic DNA. The source study handled its data this way. The number of nucleated cells in each sample was estimated by amplification of reference gene primers within the assay. To quantify the absolute abundance of each unique TCRbeta CDR3 rearrangement, sequence reads were collapsed and filtered. For each sample, productive Simpson clonality was calculated by taking the square root of Simpson's diversity index across productive rearrangements. The source is immuneACCESS, and TCRdb retained only in-frame sequences with V and J called. Part of the clones is not carried over; for the studies checked, unresolved V genes explain less than half of this, and the remainder is unexplained. That table supplies the V and J calls and clone size; D and trimming were determined from the DNA. In this sample the table shows about 200,000 clones, 70% to 90% of which occur a single time. The ten largest clones capture around 2.7% of the sample.

Results the study describes overall, beyond this receptor: The quantity of clinical and demographic metadata differed by source and by participant and was supplied without curation.

Material: peripheral blood. The V and J genes are TRBV6-5 and TRBJ2-7; TRBD1 agrees with 9 junctional bases. The sequence was collected from a man aged 55 to 70 with acute or convalescent COVID-19. The CDR3: CASSQSGTGTYEQYF. Here is the DNA: TGTGCCAGCAGTCAGAGCGGGACAGGGACCTACGAGCAGTACTTC.